This T cell receptor (beta chain) was captured by sequencing in a study of response to subunit inactivated influenza vaccine. Overall study results and limits: Authors proposed each seasonal influenza vaccination draws in few new T cells.

TCRdb used MiXCR to reprocess the RT-PCR reads, holding one entry per CDR3 protein. The sample yields some 850,000 distinct CDR3 sequences, approximately 17% seen once. CDR3 size: 12 residues. V shed 6 bases and J shed 8 bases, with 10 bases lying between them. Per germline, CDR1 MNHEY and CDR2 SVGAGI. This clonotype has only a few counts. The antigen is undetermined. Sequencing used PBMCs from blood, obtained more than 4 days after vaccination. The genes are TRBV6-5 and TRBJ2-2; D gene unclear. The source is a man aged 50-59 years who received an inactivated influenza vaccine. The CDR3 DNA reads as TGTGCCAGCAGCTGGTTGGGGGGGGAGCTGTTTTTT. It translates to CASSWLGGELFF.